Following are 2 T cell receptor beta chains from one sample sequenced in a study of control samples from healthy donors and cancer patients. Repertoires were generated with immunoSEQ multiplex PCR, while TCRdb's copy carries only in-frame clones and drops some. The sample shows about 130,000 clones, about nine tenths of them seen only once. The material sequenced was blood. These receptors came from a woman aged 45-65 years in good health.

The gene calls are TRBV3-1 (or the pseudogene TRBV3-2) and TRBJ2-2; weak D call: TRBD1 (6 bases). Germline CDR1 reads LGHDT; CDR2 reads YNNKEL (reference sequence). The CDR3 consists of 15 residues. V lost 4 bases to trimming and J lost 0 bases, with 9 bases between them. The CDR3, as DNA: TGTGCCAGCAGCCCAACAGGGACGAACACCGGGGAGCTGTTTTTT. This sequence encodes CASSPTGTNTGELFF.

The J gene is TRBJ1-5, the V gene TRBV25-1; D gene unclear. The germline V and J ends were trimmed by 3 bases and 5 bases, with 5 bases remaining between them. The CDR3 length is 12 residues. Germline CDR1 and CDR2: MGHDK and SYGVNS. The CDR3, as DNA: TGTGCCAGCAGTGATAAGGATCAGCCCCAGCATTTT. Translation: CASSDKDQPQHF. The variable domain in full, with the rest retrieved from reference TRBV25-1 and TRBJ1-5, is EADIYQTPRYLVIGTGKKITLECSQTMGHDKMYWYQQDPGMELHLIHYSYGVNSTEKGDLSSESTVSRIRTEHFPLTLESARPSHTSQYLCASSDKDQPQHFGDGTRLSIL.